The clone carrying this T cell receptor (beta chain) was observed a few times. Its target is not known. The CDR3 consists of 15 residues. The V gene's germline CDR1 is MNHEY and CDR2 SVGEGT. With 5 bases clipped from V and 9 bases from J, the junction kept 8 bases outside the gene matches. TCRdb re-derived calls from the reads in MiXCR, one entry per CDR3 protein. Of more than 85,000 distinct CDR3 sequences in the sample, about 30% are singletons; the top ten hold around 80%. The data stem from a study of T cell repertoires in cytomegalovirus infection. This specimen was CD8+ T cells from cultured PBMCs, taken from culture after CMV antigen stimulation. The rearrangement joins TRBV6-2 or TRBV6-3 to TRBJ2-1; 12 bases fit TRBD2. The clonotype comes from a human donor in good health (CMV status not recorded). Some clones in this sample may be carry-over from other donors' samples. CDR3 protein: CASSPWTSGEFEQFF. CDR3 DNA sequence: TGTGCCAGCAGTCCCTGGACTAGCGGGGAATTTGAGCAGTTCTTC.